Following are 25 T cell receptor beta chains from one sample sequenced in a study of graft-versus-host responses after intestinal transplantation. Here immunoSEQ multiplex PCR was the method, and the copy in TCRdb shows in-frame clones only, minus some. The data show approximately 60,000 clones, about 90% seen once. This specimen consisted of PBMCs, obtained 26 days after transplant. The origin of the receptors is a human patient who received an intestinal transplant, so some T cells may come from the graft donor.

The chain employs TRBV19 and TRBJ2-7, with D perhaps TRBD2 (6 bases). The V gene lost 1 base and the J gene lost 3 bases, with 13 bases spanning the gap. This CDR3 is 15 amino acids long. The germline gives CDR1 LNHDA, CDR2 SQIVND (reference sequence). The CDR3 loop is CASSIVQGGLYEQYF. CDR3 nucleotides: TGTGCCAGTAGTATAGTGCAGGGAGGACTCTACGAGCAGTACTTC.

The chain recombines TRBV25-1 with TRBJ1-2; TRBD1 matches 8 bases. Germline V gene data show CDR1 as MGHDK and CDR2 as SYGVNS. V shed 6 bases, J shed 5 bases, and the junction held 8 bases outside the gene matches. CDR3 size: 14 residues. The CDR3 is CASSLTGEGYGYTF. The CDR3 bases are TGTGCCAGCAGCCTGACAGGGGAAGGATATGGCTACACCTTC.

This chain's CDR3 is CASSYGPQGSDTQYF. CDR3 DNA sequence: TGTGCCAGCAGTTATGGCCCACAGGGGTCAGATACGCAGTATTTT. The chain employs TRBV27 and TRBJ2-3; 7 nucleotides align to TRBD1. Looked up from germline, CDR1 is MNHEY and CDR2 is SMNVEV (reference sequence). CDR3 size: 15 residues. V trimming: 4 bases; J trimming: 4 bases; junction bases outside the gene matches: 8.

This chain uses TRBV6-1 with TRBJ2-7; 9 bases fit TRBD1. V lost 1 base to trimming and J lost 1 base; unmatched junction nucleotides: 2. The CDR3 sequence is 15 residues long. Germline assignment: CDR1 MNHNS and CDR2 SASEGT. CDR3 amino acids: CASSEGTGESYEQYF. The DNA of the CDR3 is TGTGCCAGCAGTGAAGGGACAGGGGAATCCTACGAGCAGTACTTC.

This chain links TRBV2 with TRBJ1-4; D not certain. Trimming removed 6 bases from V and 3 bases from J, with 17 bases in between. Germline V gene lookup returns CDR1 SNHLY and CDR2 FYNNEI. CDR3 length: 16 amino acids. CDR3 protein: CASSRAFEASNEKLFF. CDR3 sequence (DNA): TGTGCCAGCAGCCGAGCCTTCGAAGCCTCTAATGAAAAACTGTTTTTT.

This chain uses TRBV6-6 with TRBJ2-5; D is ambiguous. The CDR3 loop spans 15 amino acids. Trimming pared 0 bases from V and 1 base from J, leaving 9 bases between. Germline V gene sequence: CDR1 MNHNY, CDR2 SVGAGI (reference sequence). This CDR3 reads CASSYSAATQETQYF. In DNA, the CDR3 is TGTGCCAGCAGTTACTCGGCGGCAACCCAAGAGACCCAGTACTTC.

The chain joins TRBV19 to TRBJ1-2; 8 nucleotides align to TRBD1. Germline V gene lookup returns CDR1 LNHDA and CDR2 SQIVND (reference sequence). The CDR3 spans 12 residues. V trimming: 10 bases; J trimming: 7 bases; junction bases outside the gene matches: 8. CDR3 bases: TGTGCCACCGAACAGGGGGTAGGTGGCTACACCTTC. Protein: CATEQGVGGYTF.

The V and J genes are TRBV30 and TRBJ2-5; weak D call: TRBD2 (5 bases). The CDR3 runs to 15 residues. Germline lookup yields CDR1 GTSNPN and CDR2 SVGIG (reference sequence). The V end was cut by 1 base, the J end by 4 bases, with 16 bases between. The DNA of the CDR3 is TGTGCCTGGAGTGCCCACCCAGTTCGGGGAGAGACCCAGTACTTC. Encoded protein: CAWSAHPVRGETQYF.

The chain couples TRBV13 to TRBJ1-2, with 7 positions matching TRBD1. Germline V gene lookup returns CDR1 PRHDT and CDR2 FYEKMQ (reference sequence). The CDR3 has 17 residues. V was clipped by 5 bases and J by 0 bases; unmatched bases: 12. DNA of the CDR3: TGTGCCAGCAGCGAAGCCGACGGGACAGAAACTAACTATGGCTACACCTTC. Protein: CASSEADGTETNYGYTF.

CDR3 nucleotides: TGTGCCAGCCAACCAAACCAGGGCACCATATATTTT. This sequence encodes CASQPNQGTIYF. The rearrangement joins TRBV5-4 to TRBJ1-3; TRBD1 might be the D (5 bases). V lost 7 bases, J lost 9 bases, and 14 bases lay in between. The CDR3 sequence is 12 residues long. CDR1 is SGHNT, CDR2 YYREEE, per germline (reference sequence).

The chain is built from TRBV9 and TRBJ2-1, with 11 nucleotides matching TRBD2. The CDR3 has 18 residues. CDR1 and CDR2 (germline): SGDLS, YYNGEE. V lost 0 bases and J lost 7; bases outside the gene matches: 12. The CDR3 spells CASSVASATSGEGNEQFF. CDR3 DNA sequence: TGTGCCAGCAGCGTAGCTTCCGCGACTAGCGGGGAAGGAAATGAGCAGTTCTTC.

This chain joins TRBV11-2 and TRBJ2-7, with 7 bases that match TRBD2. Germline assignment: CDR1 SGHAT and CDR2 FQNNGV. The CDR3 has 15 amino acids. Losses at the gene ends were 2 bases for V and 4 bases for J; bases not matched to a gene: 8. In DNA form, the CDR3 reads TGTGCCAGCAGCTTATCAACGGGGACTAAGTACGAGCAGTACTTC. Its translation is CASSLSTGTKYEQYF. Together with reference TRBV11-2 and TRBJ2-7, the CDR3 gives the full variable domain: EAGVAQSPRYKIIEKRQSVAFWCNPISGHATLYWYQQILGQGPKLLIQFQNNGVVDDSQLPKDRFSAERLKGVDSTLKIQPAKLEDSAVYLCASSLSTGTKYEQYFGPGTRLTVT.

V and J are TRBV5-1 and TRBJ2-3, with 9 nucleotides matching TRBD1. The CDR3 totals 15 residues. With V trimmed by 4 bases and J by 0 bases, 3 bases remained unmatched. Germline lookup yields CDR1 SGHRS and CDR2 YFSETQ. The CDR3 DNA sequence: TGCGCCAGCAGCGGGGACAGGGCTAGCACAGATACGCAGTATTTT. As protein: CASSGDRASTDTQYF.

This clone was detected only once. The rearrangement joins TRBV19 to TRBJ2-2; D perhaps matches TRBD1 (6 bases). V was clipped by 8 bases and J by 0 bases, with 13 bases between them. The CDR3 runs to 15 residues. The germline V gene has CDR1 LNHDA and CDR2 SQIVND (reference sequence). CDR3 sequence (DNA): TGTGCCAGTTCCTACAGGGAGACGAACACCGGGGAGCTGTTTTTT. This translates into CASSYRETNTGELFF.

The chain employs TRBV19 and TRBJ2-7; 7 bases map to TRBD2. The CDR3 has 13 amino acids. Germline trimming cut 3 bases from V and 3 bases from J; bases unmatched to any gene: 2. Germline V gives CDR1 LNHDA, CDR2 SQIVND (reference sequence). This CDR3 is CASSIRGVYEQYF. DNA for the CDR3: TGTGCCAGTAGTATCCGGGGGGTCTACGAGCAGTACTTC.

The rearrangement joins TRBV7-9 to TRBJ2-1; TRBD2 agrees at 9 bases. Germline CDR1 SEHNR, CDR2 FQNEAQ (reference sequence). J gave up 2 bases and V 1 base, and 3 bases lay outside the gene matches. The CDR3 is 16 residues long. The CDR3 DNA is TGTGCCAGCAGCTTAGGCGCGGGAGGGGCCTACAATGAGCAGTTCTTC. As protein: CASSLGAGGAYNEQFF.

The gene calls are TRBV27 and TRBJ1-6; 7 nucleotides agree with TRBD1. The trim removed 0 bases at V and 9 bases at J, leaving 5 bases unmatched. Per germline, CDR1 MNHEY and CDR2 SMNVEV (reference sequence). This CDR3 has 15 residues. In nucleotides, the CDR3 is TGTGCCAGCAGTTTATCGAAACAGGGGTTTTCACCCCTCCACTTT. It yields the protein CASSLSKQGFSPLHF.

The V call is TRBV4-1, the J call TRBJ2-1; D might be TRBD2 (5 bases). The germline V gene has CDR1 MGHRA and CDR2 YSYEKL. V lost 4 bases and J 7 bases, leaving 17 bases between the germline ends. The CDR3 is 15 residues long. The CDR3 here is CASSRPEDPTNEQFF. The CDR3 coding sequence is TGCGCCAGCAGCCGGCCGGAGGATCCCACTAATGAGCAGTTCTTC.

A single count supports this clone. The rearrangement links TRBV19 to TRBJ2-7, with 10 nucleotides matching TRBD2. V trimming: 6 bases; J trimming: 0 bases; junction bases outside the gene matches: 11. Germline V gene lookup returns CDR1 LNHDA and CDR2 SQIVND (reference sequence). The CDR3 sequence is 17 residues long. Here the CDR3 DNA reads TGTGCCAGTAGCATGAGAATGCCTAGCGGGAGCTCCTACGAGCAGTACTTC. It is translated as CASSMRMPSGSSYEQYF.

V gene TRBV5-4 combines with J gene TRBJ2-3, with TRBD2 matching 12 bases. The CDR3 runs 17 residues. The ends lost 4 bases at V and 3 bases at J; junction bases unmatched: 9. Germline values: CDR1 SGHNT, CDR2 YYREEE (reference sequence). DNA for the CDR3: TGTGCCAGCAGCACCCGCCTACTAGCGGGAGGTACAGATACGCAGTATTTT. Amino acid sequence: CASSTRLLAGGTDTQYF.

V and J are TRBV6-5 and TRBJ2-5, with a tentative D call TRBD2 (5 bases). This CDR3 contains 14 residues. The V gene lost 6 bases and the J gene lost 2 bases, with 13 bases spanning the gap. Germline values: CDR1 MNHEY, CDR2 SVGAGI. The CDR3 sequence: CASRESGRQETQYF. In nucleotides, the CDR3 is TGTGCCAGCAGGGAGAGCGGCAGGCAAGAGACCCAGTACTTC.

The CDR3 region has the DNA TGTGCCAGCAGCGCCGTCGGGATTGCTAATGAAAAACTGTTTTTT. As protein: CASSAVGIANEKLFF. V and J are TRBV9 and TRBJ1-4; D unclear. CDR3 length: 15 amino acids. V was pared by 3 bases and J by 3 bases, with 12 bases between. Germline V gene data show CDR1 as SGDLS and CDR2 as YYNGEE.

The chain employs TRBV6-5 and TRBJ1-1; D is ambiguous. CDR1 is MNHEY, CDR2 SVGAGI, per germline. V was shortened by 8 bases and J by 1 base, with 17 bases between the two germline ends. CDR3 length equals 15 residues. The CDR3 DNA reads TGTGCCAGCCACCCCCAAGCGGTTGCGAACACTGAAGCTTTCTTT. Protein sequence: CASHPQAVANTEAFF.

The chain combines TRBV14 with TRBJ2-7; 7 bases line up with TRBD2. CDR3 size: 18 residues. V was pared by 4 bases and J by 3 bases, with 18 bases of the junction left unmatched. Germline V gene sequence: CDR1 SGHDN, CDR2 FVKESK. This chain's CDR3 is CASSLGPDAGGRYYEQYF. The CDR3 coding sequence is TGTGCCAGCAGCCTCGGTCCCGATGCAGGCGGGAGATACTACGAGCAGTACTTC.

This chain connects TRBV13 to TRBJ2-7; the match to TRBD2 covers 10 bases. V lost 5 bases and J lost 1; bases outside the gene matches: 11. Germline V gives CDR1 PRHDT, CDR2 FYEKMQ (reference sequence). The length of the CDR3 is 17 residues. CDR3 sequence (DNA): TGTGCCAGCAGCCAATATGAAAGCGGGGGGGGATCCTACGAGCAGTACTTC. Its protein product is CASSQYESGGGSYEQYF.